These T cell receptor beta chains were read from a single sample in a study of cytomegalovirus exposure and HLA in healthy donors. Repertoires were generated with immunoSEQ multiplex PCR, while TCRdb's copy carries only in-frame clones and drops some. The sample includes about 140,000 clones, roughly 77% of them seen just once. The sequencing sample was made of PBMCs. These receptors all stem from a female donor in good health and CMV-seronegative. Both conserved end residues are trimmed from each CDR3.

v_call,cdr3_aa
TRBV6-5,ASSYLDRANTGELF
TRBV5-4,ASSWSDVTDTQY
TRBV27,ASSLDRRGYGYT
TRBV7-9,ASSLVRESPDTQY
TRBV11-3,ASSLATSGSLFRGTQY
TRBV5-4,ASRPGTGDNEQF
TRBV2,ASSELGQGNSPLH
TRBV2,ASSGQGYTGELF
TRBV13,ASSMAAGRSEAF
TRBV12-5,ASGSQGAGEQF
TRBV12-5,ASGSKTVMNTEAF
TRBV29-1,SVPLDRGITEAF
TRBV9,ASSLTGLAQPQH
TRBV4-3,ASKMTDRLGMNTEAF
TRBV7-8,ASRQIGTSQAGELF
TRBV11-3,ASSPGRSQGVVYGYT
TRBV19,ASSLDRFSGNTIY
TRBV5-4,ASSSRKVGDTQY
TRBV7-9,ASTPPGQPYEQY
TRBV6-4,ASSSTPGTGELF
TRBV28,ASNFRTTRGYT
TRBV29-1,SVSQGISYEQY
TRBV15,ATSRETGGNQPQH
TRBV18,ASSTGSNEKLF
TRBV6-1,ASRTRTGEAF
TRBV7-2,ASSLALAADYEQY
TRBV7-2,ASSLIHRGVEGAGTQY
TRBV7-9,ASSLVGGVKETQY
TRBV7-2,ASSSRAGNEQY
TRBV5-4,ASSLDGRQRDTQY
TRBV2,ASKDRSSYNEQF
TRBV2,AREGSDPTDTQY
TRBV7-6,ASGGGFTQY
TRBV5-6,ASSRDRFYEQY
TRBV14,ASSHRGGETQY
TRBV14,ASNRGGETQY
TRBV7-9,ASSLVVGEQKETQY
TRBV19,ASSMRVAGGPGELF
TRBV5-1,ASSLVPGSNEQF
TRBV10-1,ARREREGINEQF
TRBV30,AWSHLGAGEWKTQY
TRBV18,ASSPGQLGEAF
TRBV28,ASIPGSGANVLT
TRBV18,ASSPTGGTDTQY